This T cell receptor (beta chain) was identified in a study of shared clonotypes between healthy human individuals. TCRdb's copy holds only in-frame clones and misses some; the assay was immunoSEQ multiplex PCR. The data contain about 590,000 clones, about 95% of them seen just once; the ten biggest clones take up around 0.11%. Study-level findings and limits: Among a few donors, around 5% of naive CD4 clonotypes were found in common.

The V and J ends lost 9 bases and 1 base respectively, with 13 bases between them. Germline CDR1 is SGHNT and CDR2 is YYREEE (reference sequence). This CDR3 comprises 13 residues. The naive CD8 subset, CD45RO-negative cells positively selected for CCR7, excluded terminally differentiated effector memory CD45RA+ cells. This clone was found once. The antigen is not known. This rearrangement joins TRBV5-4 to TRBJ2-5; D not certain. Material for sequencing was naive CD8+ T cells sorted from blood. This sequence was found in a woman in her 30s in good health. The chain's CDR3 is CATHKTSQETQYF. CDR3 nucleotide sequence: TGTGCCACCCATAAGACCTCCCAAGAGACCCAGTACTTC.